This TCR beta chain was sequenced in a study of blood T cell repertoires in COVID-19. The wider study: Both acute and convalescent COVID-19 samples were obtained from the United States, Italy and Spain.

Trimming shortened V by 7 bases and J by 2 bases, and 7 bases separated the two germline ends. The CDR3 has 11 residues. CDR1 is DFQATT, CDR2 SNEGSKA, per germline (reference sequence). In the source study's methods: The assay estimated nucleated cells by amplifying reference gene primers. Generated by immunoSEQ multiplex PCR, the TCRdb table keeps only in-frame clones and is missing some. V, J and clone size are those of that table, while D and trimming were read from the DNA. Among under 140,000 clones, 82% were seen once, and the ten largest hold approximately 15%. This TCR derives from a woman in her fifties or sixties with acute or convalescent COVID-19. The rearrangement uses TRBV20-1 and TRBJ2-3; D is undetermined. Sequenced sample: peripheral blood. The CDR3 region has the DNA TGCAGTGTTGCTAACACAGATACGCAGTATTTT. Translating gives CSVANTDTQYF.